The 15 T cell receptor beta chains reported below all come from one sample, sequenced in a study of shared clonotypes between healthy human individuals. The repertoire was sequenced with immunoSEQ multiplex PCR; TCRdb's copy has only in-frame clones and lacks some. The repertoire holds 2 million to 2.5 million clones, with around 95% as singletons. Sequenced sample: naive CD4+ T cells sorted from blood. Subset noted: CD45RA+ positively selected. The receptors come from a man in his late teens or twenties in good health.

This chain connects TRBV6-6 to TRBJ2-7; 7 positions match TRBD1. Unmatched junction bases numbered 15, after V lost 6 bases and J lost 7 bases. CDR1 and CDR2 (germline): MNHNY, SVGAGI (reference sequence). The CDR3 totals 15 residues. The CDR3 loop is CASSPGQVIVLEQYF. The CDR3 DNA reads TGTGCCAGCAGCCCCGGACAGGTCATAGTCTTGGAGCAGTACTTC.

This chain joins TRBV2 and TRBJ2-3; D unresolved. CDR3 size: 14 residues. Germline values: CDR1 SNHLY, CDR2 FYNNEI. Trimming stripped 6 bases from V and 3 bases from J, with 13 bases between. Written as DNA, the CDR3 is TGTGCCAGCAGGCTAGGTGGAGAGACAGATACGCAGTATTTT. Translating it yields CASRLGGETDTQYF. Full variable domain (rest looked up from reference TRBV2 and TRBJ2-3): EPEVTQTPSHQVTQMGQEVILRCVPISNHLYFYWYRQILGQKVEFLVSFYNNEISEKSEIFDDQFSVERPDGSNFTLKIRSTKLEDSAMYFCASRLGGETDTQYFGPGTRLTVL.

The J gene is TRBJ1-5, the V gene TRBV28; D is unclear. Germline loops: CDR1 MDHEN, CDR2 SYDVKM. The V end was cut by 2 bases, the J end by 5 bases, with 10 bases between. The CDR3 has 14 amino acids. The CDR3 region has the DNA TGTGCCAGCAGTTTACTAGCGGTATATCAGCCCCAGCATTTT. Translation: CASSLLAVYQPQHF.

This sequence joins TRBV5-5 and TRBJ1-1, with unresolved D. Germline V gene sequence: CDR1 SGHKS, CDR2 YYEKEE (reference sequence). The CDR3 totals 14 residues. The ends were cut back, 4 bases at V and 2 bases at J, with 12 bases in the middle. This chain's CDR3 is CASSLQRTNTEAFF. As DNA, the CDR3 is TGTGCCAGCAGCCTCCAGAGGACCAACACTGAAGCTTTCTTT.

This rearrangement joins TRBV7-2 to TRBJ2-2; D is perhaps TRBD1 (6 bases). Germline CDR1 reads SGHTA; CDR2 reads FQGNSA. V gave up 6 bases and J gave up 2 bases, with 16 bases separating them. This CDR3 has 16 residues. CDR3 DNA: TGTGCCAGCAGGTCTACCGGGACATTAAACACCGGGGAGCTGTTTTTT. Translated, it gives CASRSTGTLNTGELFF.

The chain is built from TRBV28 and TRBJ1-1; 10 bases map to TRBD1. The CDR3 spans 15 residues. The V and J ends lost 6 bases and 3 bases, in that order; junction bases with no gene match: 7. The V gene's germline CDR1 is MDHEN and CDR2 SYDVKM. The CDR3 loop reads CASSAPDRGYTEAFF. The CDR3 DNA sequence: TGTGCCAGCAGCGCTCCGGACAGGGGGTACACTGAAGCTTTCTTT.

The chain combines TRBV18 with TRBJ2-7, with 11 bases identical to TRBD2. The V gene's germline CDR1 is KGHSH and CDR2 LQKENI. CDR3 length: 15 residues. The V and J ends lost 1 base and 7 bases, in that order; junction bases with no gene match: 6. The CDR3 sequence: CASSPLAGGLGEQYF. In nucleotides, the CDR3 is TGTGCCAGCTCACCACTAGCGGGGGGGCTCGGAGAGCAGTACTTC. The variable domain in full, with the rest retrieved from reference TRBV18 and TRBJ2-7, is NAGVMQNPRHLVRRRGQEARLRCSPMKGHSHVYWYRQLPEEGLKFMVYLQKENIIDESGMPKERFSAEFPKEGPSILRIQQVVRGDSAAYFCASSPLAGGLGEQYFGPGTRLTVT.

This rearrangement joins TRBV2 to TRBJ2-2; D is unresolved. Germline loops: CDR1 SNHLY, CDR2 FYNNEI. The CDR3 sequence is 15 residues long. V gave up 6 bases and J gave up 4 bases, with 15 bases separating them. The chain's CDR3 is CASRDGNFGTGELFF. For the CDR3, the DNA is TGTGCCAGCAGGGACGGCAATTTCGGCACCGGGGAGCTGTTTTTT.

This chain links TRBV10-3 with TRBJ1-2, with 7 bases lining up with TRBD1. The CDR3 has 16 residues. Germline values: CDR1 ENHRY, CDR2 SYGVKD. With V trimmed by 2 bases and J by 2 bases, 8 bases remained unmatched. The CDR3 loop is CAISEGRTGGNYGYTF. DNA for the CDR3: TGTGCCATCAGTGAGGGGAGGACAGGAGGAAACTATGGCTACACCTTC.

This chain links TRBV2 with TRBJ2-7; 8 nucleotides agree with TRBD2. V lost 3 bases, J lost 2 bases, and 9 bases stayed unmatched. This CDR3 spans 16 amino acids. CDR1 and CDR2 (germline): SNHLY, FYNNEI. CDR3 sequence (DNA): TGTGCCAGCAGTGACTTATTCGCACTAGCGGCCTACGAGCAGTACTTC. This translates into CASSDLFALAAYEQYF.

The V call is TRBV2, the J call TRBJ2-5, with no clear D. CDR1 is SNHLY and CDR2 is FYNNEI in the germline V gene. V lost 10 bases and J lost 5, with 17 bases in between. This CDR3 is 13 amino acids long. CDR3 sequence: CATKDRPGETQYF. The CDR3 coding sequence is TGTGCCACTAAGGATCGCCCCGGTGAGACCCAGTACTTC. The variable domain in full, with the rest retrieved from reference TRBV2 and TRBJ2-5, is EPEVTQTPSHQVTQMGQEVILRCVPISNHLYFYWYRQILGQKVEFLVSFYNNEISEKSEIFDDQFSVERPDGSNFTLKIRSTKLEDSAMYFCATKDRPGETQYFGPGTRLLVL.

The rearrangement uses TRBV14 and TRBJ2-7; 14 positions agree with TRBD2. Germline V gene sequence: CDR1 SGHDN, CDR2 FVKESK. This CDR3 has 16 residues. V dropped 0 bases and J dropped 7; count of bases not matched to a gene: 5. DNA for the CDR3: TGTGCCAGCAGCCAAGATCAGGGACTAGCGGGAGTAGAGCAGTACTTC. This codes for CASSQDQGLAGVEQYF.

The genes are TRBV28 and TRBJ2-2; D not resolved. Per the germline V gene, CDR1 is MDHEN and CDR2 is SYDVKM. Trimming shortened V by 2 bases and J by 5 bases, and 6 bases separated the two germline ends. The CDR3 loop spans 13 amino acids. CDR3 DNA: TGTGCCAGCAGTTTAGAGGTAACCGGGGAGCTGTTTTTT. As protein: CASSLEVTGELFF.

The gene calls are TRBV27 and TRBJ1-5; no clear D gene. V lost 0 bases and J lost 2, with 8 bases in between. Germline V gene data show CDR1 as MNHEY and CDR2 as SMNVEV (reference sequence). The CDR3 sequence is 15 residues long. The DNA for the CDR3 is TGTGCCAGCAGTTTATCAGGGAAAGGCAATCAGCCCCAGCATTTT. Translation gives CASSLSGKGNQPQHF.

CDR3 in amino acids: CASSRVAGGETQYF. DNA of the CDR3: TGCGCCAGCAGCAGGGTAGCGGGAGGGGAGACCCAGTACTTC. The chain combines TRBV5-1 with TRBJ2-5; the match to TRBD2 covers 11 bases. Trimming removed 4 bases from V and 5 bases from J; junction bases left unmatched: 4. The CDR3 covers 14 residues. Per the germline V gene, CDR1 is SGHRS and CDR2 is YFSETQ.